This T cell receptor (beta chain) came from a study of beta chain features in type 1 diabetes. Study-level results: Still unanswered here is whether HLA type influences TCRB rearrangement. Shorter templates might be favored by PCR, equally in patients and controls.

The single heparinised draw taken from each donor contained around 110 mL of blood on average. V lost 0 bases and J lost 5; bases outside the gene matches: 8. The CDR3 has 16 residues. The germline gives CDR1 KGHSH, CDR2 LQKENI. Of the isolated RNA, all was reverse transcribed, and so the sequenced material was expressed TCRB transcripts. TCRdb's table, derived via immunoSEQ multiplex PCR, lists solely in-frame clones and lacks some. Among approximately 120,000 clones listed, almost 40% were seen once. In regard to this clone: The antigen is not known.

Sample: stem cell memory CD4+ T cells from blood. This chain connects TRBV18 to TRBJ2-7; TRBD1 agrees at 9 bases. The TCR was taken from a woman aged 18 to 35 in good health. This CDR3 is CASSPPNRGLIHEQYF. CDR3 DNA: TGTGCCAGCTCACCACCAAACAGGGGGCTAATCCACGAGCAGTACTTC.